A selection of T cell receptor beta chains follows, all from one sample in a study of shared clonotypes between healthy human individuals. Method: immunoSEQ multiplex PCR; TCRdb's copy keeps in-frame clones and lacks some. The sample lists a few million clones, 85% to 95% occurring once. The sample comprised naive CD4+ T cells from PBMCs. Source of these receptors: a young man in good health. Some clones in this sample may be carry-over from other donors' samples. The CDR3 runs from the conserved cysteine through the conserved F or W. The D gene is left open where the match is weak. Where a row states a size, it is once, few, many or the class of an expanded clone; other rows omit it.

>TRBD1|TRBV14|NA|TRBJ2-1
TGTGCCAGCAGCCAAGACCCCGACAGGGCCGATGAGCAGTTCTTC
CASSQDPDRADEQFF
>NA|TRBV5-4|NA|TRBJ2-3
TGTGCCAGCAGCTTGGGCGGGGTGGATACGCAGTATTTT
CASSLGGVDTQYF
>NA|TRBV19|NA|TRBJ1-2
TGTGCCAGTAGGAGAACAGGGTTATCTTATGGCTACACCTTC
CASRRTGLSYGYTF
>NA|TRBV19|NA|TRBJ1-1
TGTGCCAGTAGAGGGGTTCCTGAAGCTTTCTTT
CASRGVPEAFF
>NA|TRBV12-5|few|TRBJ2-5
TGTGCTAGTGGTTTGGGGCAGGGGGAGACCCAGTACTTC
CASGLGQGETQYF
>TRBD2|TRBV15|NA|TRBJ2-5
TGTGCCACCAGCAGAGTTGGAACTAGCGGGCGGTCGGCCCAGTACTTC
CATSRVGTSGRSAQYF
>NA|TRBV5-5|NA|TRBJ1-1
TGTGCCAGCAGCGGGACTCGCCTCGCAGGGAACACTGAAGCTTTCTTT
CASSGTRLAGNTEAFF
>NA|TRBV5-1|few|TRBJ2-7
TGCGCCAGCAGCTCCCCTATGTACGAGCAGTACTTC
CASSSPMYEQYF
>NA|TRBV6-4|once|TRBJ2-3
TGTGCCAGCAGCGTCGGATTCACAGATACGCAGTATTTT
CASSVGFTDTQYF
>NA|TRBV6-1|once|TRBJ1-5
TGTGCCAGCAGTGAATGGTTAGCATTTAGCAATCAGCCCCAGCATTTT
CASSEWLAFSNQPQHF
>TRBD2|TRBV2|NA|TRBJ2-5
TGTGCCAGCAGGCTTAGCGGGAGGTACCAAGAGACCCAGTACTTC
CASRLSGRYQETQYF
>NA|TRBV23-1|NA|TRBJ2-2
TGCGCCAGCAGTCAAAGGGTGAGGACAGTTGTCGGGGAGCTGTTTTTT
CASSQRVRTVVGELFF
>NA|TRBV18|NA|TRBJ1-1
TGTGCCAGCTCACCAGCCGGGGGAATTCATGGGAACACTGAAGCTTTCTTT
CASSPAGGIHGNTEAFF
>NA|TRBV2|NA|TRBJ2-7
TGTGCCAGCAGTGCCCAGGGGTATCGCGAGCAGTACTTC
CASSAQGYREQYF
>NA|TRBV7-3|NA|TRBJ2-2
TGTGCCAGCAGCTTAACGTCCGGGAGCGGCACCGGGGAGCTGTTTTTT
CASSLTSGSGTGELFF